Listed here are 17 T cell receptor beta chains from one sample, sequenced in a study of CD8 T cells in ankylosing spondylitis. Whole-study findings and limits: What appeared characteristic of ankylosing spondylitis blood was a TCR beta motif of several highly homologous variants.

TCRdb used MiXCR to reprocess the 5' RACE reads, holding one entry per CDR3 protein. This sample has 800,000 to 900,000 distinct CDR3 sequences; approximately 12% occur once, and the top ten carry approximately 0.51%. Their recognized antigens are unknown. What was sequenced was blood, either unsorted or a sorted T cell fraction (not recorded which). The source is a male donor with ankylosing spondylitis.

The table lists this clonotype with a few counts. The DNA of the CDR3 is TGCGCCAGCAGCAGAGTGACGCCAGTGGGGGAAAAACTGTTTTTT. Amino acid sequence: CASSRVTPVGEKLFF. The chain joins TRBV5-1 to TRBJ1-4, with D hard to call. The CDR3 covers 15 residues. Germline V gene sequence: CDR1 SGHRS, CDR2 YFSETQ. The V end was cut by 4 bases, the J end by 8 bases, with 18 bases between.

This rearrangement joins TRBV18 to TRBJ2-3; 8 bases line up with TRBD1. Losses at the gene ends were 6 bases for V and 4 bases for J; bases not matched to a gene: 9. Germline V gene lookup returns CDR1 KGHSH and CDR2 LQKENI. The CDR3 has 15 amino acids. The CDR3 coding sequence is TGTGCCAGCTCCCTGGGACAGGACGAGTCAGATACGCAGTATTTT. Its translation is CASSLGQDESDTQYF.

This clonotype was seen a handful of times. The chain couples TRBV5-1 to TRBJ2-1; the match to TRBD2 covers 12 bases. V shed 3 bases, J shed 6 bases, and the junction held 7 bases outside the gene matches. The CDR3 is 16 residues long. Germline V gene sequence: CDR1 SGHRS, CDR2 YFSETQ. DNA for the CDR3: TGCGCCAGCAGCTGGGGGCTAGCGGGAGGGCTCAATGAGCAGTTCTTC. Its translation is CASSWGLAGGLNEQFF.

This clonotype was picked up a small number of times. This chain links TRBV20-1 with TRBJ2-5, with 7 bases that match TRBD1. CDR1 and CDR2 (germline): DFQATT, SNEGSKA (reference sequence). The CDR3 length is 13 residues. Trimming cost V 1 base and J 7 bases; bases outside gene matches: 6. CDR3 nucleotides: TGCAGTGCTAGAGGACAGGGTATAACGACCCAGTACTTC. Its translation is CSARGQGITTQYF.

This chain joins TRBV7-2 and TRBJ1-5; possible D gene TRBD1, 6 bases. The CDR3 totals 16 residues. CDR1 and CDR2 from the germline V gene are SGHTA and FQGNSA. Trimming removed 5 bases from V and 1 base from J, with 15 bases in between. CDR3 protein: CASSIQGAVSNQPQHF. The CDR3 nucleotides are TGTGCCAGCAGCATACAGGGAGCGGTGAGCAATCAGCCCCAGCATTTT.

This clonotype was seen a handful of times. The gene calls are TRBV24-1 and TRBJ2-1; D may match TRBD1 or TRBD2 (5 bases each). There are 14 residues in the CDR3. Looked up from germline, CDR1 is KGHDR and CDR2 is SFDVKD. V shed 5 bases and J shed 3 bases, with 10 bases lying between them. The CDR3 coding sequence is TGTGCCACCAGTGCCCAGGGACGCTACAATGAGCAGTTCTTC. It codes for CATSAQGRYNEQFF.

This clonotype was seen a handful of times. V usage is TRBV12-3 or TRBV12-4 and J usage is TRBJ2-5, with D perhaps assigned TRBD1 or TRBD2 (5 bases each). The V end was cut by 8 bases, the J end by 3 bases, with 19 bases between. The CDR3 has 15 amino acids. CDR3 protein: CASRPSPGTKETQYF. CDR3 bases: TGTGCCAGCCGCCCTAGTCCGGGGACCAAAGAGACCCAGTACTTC.

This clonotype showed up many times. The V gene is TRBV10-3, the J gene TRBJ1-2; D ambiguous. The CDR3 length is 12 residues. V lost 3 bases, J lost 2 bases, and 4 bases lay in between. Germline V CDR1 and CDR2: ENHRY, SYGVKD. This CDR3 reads CAISDNNYGYTF. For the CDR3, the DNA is TGTGCCATCAGTGACAACAACTATGGCTACACCTTC.

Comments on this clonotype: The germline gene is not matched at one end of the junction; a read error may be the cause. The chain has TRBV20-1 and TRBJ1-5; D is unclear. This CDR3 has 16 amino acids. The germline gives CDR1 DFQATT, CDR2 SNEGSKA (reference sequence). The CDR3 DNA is TGCAGTGCTAGAGTAAAGTATAAGGGAGGCAAACAGCCCCAGCATTTT. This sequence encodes CSARVKYKGGKQPQHF.

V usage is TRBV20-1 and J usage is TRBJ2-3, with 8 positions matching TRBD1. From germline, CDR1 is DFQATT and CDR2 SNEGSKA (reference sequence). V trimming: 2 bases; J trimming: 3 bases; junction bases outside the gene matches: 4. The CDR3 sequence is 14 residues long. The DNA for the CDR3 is TGCAGTGCTAGACCGGGACAGGTAACAGATACGCAGTATTTT. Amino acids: CSARPGQVTDTQYF.

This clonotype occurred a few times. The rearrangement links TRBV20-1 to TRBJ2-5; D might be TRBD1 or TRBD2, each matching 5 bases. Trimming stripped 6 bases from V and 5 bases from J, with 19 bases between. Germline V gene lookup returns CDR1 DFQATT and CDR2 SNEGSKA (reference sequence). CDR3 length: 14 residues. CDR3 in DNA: TGCAGTGCCCCCGAGGGGCCCGGTGGGGAGACCCAGTACTTC. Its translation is CSAPEGPGGETQYF.

In DNA, the CDR3 is TGTGCCAGCAGCCCGGGGGCGGAAAGCTCCTACGAGCAGTACTTC. It yields the protein CASSPGAESSYEQYF. The V call is TRBV7-9, the J call TRBJ2-7; D possibly uses TRBD1 or TRBD2 (6 bases each). This CDR3 contains 15 residues. Trimming left V 5 bases short and J 0 bases short, with 14 bases between. CDR1 is SEHNR and CDR2 is FQNEAQ in the germline V gene (reference sequence).

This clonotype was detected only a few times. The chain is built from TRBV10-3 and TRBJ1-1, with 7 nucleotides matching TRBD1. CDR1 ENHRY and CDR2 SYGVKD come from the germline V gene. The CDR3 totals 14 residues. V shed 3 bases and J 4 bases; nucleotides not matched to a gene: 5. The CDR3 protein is CAISDPRGSTEAFF. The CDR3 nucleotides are TGTGCCATCAGTGACCCCAGGGGGAGCACTGAAGCTTTCTTT.

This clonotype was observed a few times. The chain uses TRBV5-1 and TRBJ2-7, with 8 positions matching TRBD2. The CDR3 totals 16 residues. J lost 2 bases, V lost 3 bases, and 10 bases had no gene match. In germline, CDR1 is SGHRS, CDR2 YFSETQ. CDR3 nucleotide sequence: TGCGCCAGCAGCTATTCACTAGCGGTTCCTCCCTACGAGCAGTACTTC. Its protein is CASSYSLAVPPYEQYF.

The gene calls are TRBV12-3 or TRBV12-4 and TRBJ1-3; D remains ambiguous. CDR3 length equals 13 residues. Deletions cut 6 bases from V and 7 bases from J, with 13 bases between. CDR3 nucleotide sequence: TGTGCCAGCAGCAACATTCAGGACAACACCATATATTTT. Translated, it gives CASSNIQDNTIYF.

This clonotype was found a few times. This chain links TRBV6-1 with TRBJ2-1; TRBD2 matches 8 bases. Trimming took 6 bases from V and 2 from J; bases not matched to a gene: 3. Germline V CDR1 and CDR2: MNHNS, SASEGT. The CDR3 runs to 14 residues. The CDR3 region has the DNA TGTGCCAGCAGGCAAGCGGGAGCCTACAATGAGCAGTTCTTC. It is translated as CASRQAGAYNEQFF.

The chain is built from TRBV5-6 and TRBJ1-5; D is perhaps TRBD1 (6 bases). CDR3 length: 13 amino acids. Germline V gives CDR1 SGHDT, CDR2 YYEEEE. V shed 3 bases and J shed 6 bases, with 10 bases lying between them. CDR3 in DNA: TGTGCCAGCAGCTGGGGGGCCGGTCAGCCCCAGCATTTT. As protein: CASSWGAGQPQHF.